The clone carrying this T cell receptor (beta chain) was counted only a few times. The CDR3 is 14 residues long. Trimming shortened V by 4 bases and J by 4 bases, and 12 bases separated the two germline ends. Germline lookup yields CDR1 SGHRS and CDR2 YFSETQ. Data came from immunoSEQ multiplex PCR; TCRdb stores just in-frame clones and leaves some out. Found here are about 1.1 million clones, approximately 78% of them singletons; the top ten hold 0.55% to 0.7%. This sample was taken from a study of shared clonotypes between healthy human individuals. This sequence originates from a man younger than 35 in good health. Some clones in this sample may be carry-over from other donors' samples. The sample comprised memory CD4+ T cells from PBMCs. Subset defined: CD45RA-negative fraction. The V and J genes are TRBV5-1 and TRBJ1-3; no reliable D call. The chain's CDR3 is CASSLTPGGNTIYF. The CDR3 nucleotides are TGCGCCAGCAGCCTGACTCCCGGCGGAAACACCATATATTTT.